This is a list of T cell receptor beta chains from one sample in a study of T-cell reconstitution after alpha-beta-depleted transplantation in children. TCRdb re-derived calls from the PCR reads in MiXCR, one entry per CDR3 protein. The table includes tens of thousands of distinct CDR3 sequences, over 12% detected once. The starting material was PBMCs, mostly from graft donor cells, obtained 180 days after TCRalphabeta/CD19-depleted stem cell transplant. Every receptor here comes from a male patient between 2 and 10 years old who had a stem cell transplant for acute lymphoblastic leukemia, so the T cells may come from the graft donor. Both conserved end residues are part of each CDR3. A D gene is named only where the DNA matches it firmly. Clone size, where shown, is once, few, many, or a class for clones that have expanded.

CDR3nt	CDR3aa	len	j_gene	v_gene	d_gene	abundance
TGTGCCAGCAGTTTTAGCGGGAGCGGAGGCACAGATACGCAGTATTTT	CASSFSGSGGTDTQYF	16	TRBJ2-3	TRBV5-6	TRBD2	few
TGTGCCAGCAGCTGCGGACTAGCAAACTACGAGCAGTACTTC	CASSCGLANYEQYF	14	TRBJ2-7	TRBV7-2	TRBD2	many
TGTGCCAGCAGTGAAATTAGATTCGGCAGGGGAGAGACCCAGTACTTC	CASSEIRFGRGETQYF	16	TRBJ2-5	TRBV2	.	many
TGTGCCAGCAGCCAGCAGGGGGCAGATACGCAGTATTTT	CASSQQGADTQYF	13	TRBJ2-3	TRBV4-2	TRBD1	.
TGTGCCAGCAGCTTAGGTGGTAGCGGGAGCTACGAGCAGTACTTC	CASSLGGSGSYEQYF	15	TRBJ2-7	TRBV7-2	TRBD2	.
TGCGCCAGCTCTTGGCTAGACGGGTTCTACAATGAGCAGTTCTTC	CASSWLDGFYNEQFF	15	TRBJ2-1	TRBV5-1	.	many
TGTGCCAGCTCACCTGGCAGAGGCTTCTACGAGCAGTACTTC	CASSPGRGFYEQYF	14	TRBJ2-7	TRBV18	.	few
TGTGCCAGCAGTTTTCTGACAGGGGGCGACGGCTACACCTTC	CASSFLTGGDGYTF	14	TRBJ1-2	TRBV27	TRBD1	many
TGTGCCAGCAGCCTCGTAACCCCGGGACAGGTTGTTGGCTACACCTTC	CASSLVTPGQVVGYTF	16	TRBJ1-2	TRBV7-3	TRBD1	.
TGTGCCAGCAGCTTAGCCCTTAGGCCTGAAGCTTTCTTT	CASSLALRPEAFF	13	TRBJ1-1	TRBV7-9	.	few
TGTGCCAGCTCACCAGAGAGGTACTCCTACGAGCAGTACTTC	CASSPERYSYEQYF	14	TRBJ2-7	TRBV18	.	.
TGTGCCAGCAGTCCTGGGGAGGGAGGGTCCTACGAGCAGTACTTC	CASSPGEGGSYEQYF	15	TRBJ2-7	TRBV6-1	TRBD2	.
TGTGCCAGCAGCTTAGGACAGGGCATAGCTTTT	CASSLGQGIAF	11	TRBJ1-5	TRBV7-9	TRBD1	few
TGTGCCACCAGCAGAGACCTGAACGGACAGGGCAGTAGGCAGACCCAGTACTTC	CATSRDLNGQGSRQTQYF	18	TRBJ2-5	TRBV15	TRBD1	many
TGTGCCAGCAGCCCCGATAGGAGCTCCTACAATGAGCAGTTCTTC	CASSPDRSSYNEQFF	15	TRBJ2-1	TRBV7-2	.	.
TGCGCCAGCAGCTTCGGGCGGGGACCAGAGACCCAGTACTTC	CASSFGRGPETQYF	14	TRBJ2-5	TRBV5-1	.	.
TGCAGTGCTCTGCGGACAGGGGGCCCACCCCTCCACTTT	CSALRTGGPPLHF	13	TRBJ1-6	TRBV20-1	TRBD1	few
TGTGCCAGCAGCCAGATAGCCGGGACTAGCACGTACGAGCAGTACTTC	CASSQIAGTSTYEQYF	16	TRBJ2-7	TRBV3-1	TRBD2	.
TGTGCCAGCAGCTTAGGGACTAGCGGACTGAACATTCAGTACTTC	CASSLGTSGLNIQYF	15	TRBJ2-4	TRBV4-2	TRBD2	.